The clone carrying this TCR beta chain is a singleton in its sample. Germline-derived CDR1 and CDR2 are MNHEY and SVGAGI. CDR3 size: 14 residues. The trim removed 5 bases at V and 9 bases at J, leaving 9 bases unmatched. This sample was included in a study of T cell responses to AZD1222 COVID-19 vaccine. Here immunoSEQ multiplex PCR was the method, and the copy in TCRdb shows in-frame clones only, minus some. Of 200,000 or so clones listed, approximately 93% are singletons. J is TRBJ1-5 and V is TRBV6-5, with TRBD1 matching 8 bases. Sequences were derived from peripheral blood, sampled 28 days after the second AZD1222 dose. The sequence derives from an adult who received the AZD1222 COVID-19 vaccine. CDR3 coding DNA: TGTGCCAGCAGTCCCCGGACAGGGACTCCGCCCCAGCATTTT. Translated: CASSPRTGTPPQHF.